These T cell receptor beta chains were read from a single sample in a study of response to subunit inactivated influenza vaccine. TCRdb called the RT-PCR reads again in MiXCR, with one record for every CDR3 protein. The repertoire consists of hundreds of thousands of distinct CDR3 sequences, with approximately 10% occurring once and the leading ten covering approximately 12%. The material sequenced was PBMCs from blood, taken 35 to 45 days after vaccination. These receptor sequences come from a man between 50 and 59 years old who received an inactivated influenza vaccine. The CDR3 runs from the conserved cysteine through the conserved F or W. Fields, in order: D gene, J gene, clone size, V gene, CDR3 DNA, CDR3 protein. A D gene is named only where the DNA matches it firmly. The size field is filled for only some rows; it gives once, few, many or a size class.

>NA|TRBJ2-1|few|TRBV20-1
TGCAGTGCTTGGACCCTCGACAATGAGCAGTTCTTC
CSAWTLDNEQFF
>NA|TRBJ2-5|many|TRBV12-3/TRBV12-4
TGTGCCAGCAGTTCGCCTTGGGGGGCGAAAGAGACCCAGTACTTC
CASSSPWGAKETQYF
>TRBD2|TRBJ2-1|few|TRBV12-3/TRBV12-4
TGTGCCAGTCTAGCGGTCTCCTACAATGAGCAGTTCTTC
CASLAVSYNEQFF
>NA|TRBJ1-1|many|TRBV5-1
TGCGCCAGCAGCGGTTCGGATAACACTGAAGCTTTCTTT
CASSGSDNTEAFF
>NA|TRBJ1-6|few|TRBV28
TGTGCCAGCAGTACTGAAGGCGTGTGGAGCTCCTATAATTCACCCCTCCACTTT
CASSTEGVWSSYNSPLHF
>TRBD1|TRBJ1-2|NA|TRBV20-1
TGCAGTGCTAGTGACAGGGTTATAAGGAATGGCTACACCTTC
CSASDRVIRNGYTF
>NA|TRBJ2-7|NA|TRBV4-3
TGCGCCAGCAGCCAAGATGCGGTCCGGTTCCCCGGGGAGCAGTACTTC
CASSQDAVRFPGEQYF
>NA|TRBJ2-7|many|TRBV5-1
TGCGCCAGCAGCCGGGACACCTCCTACGAGCAGTACTTC
CASSRDTSYEQYF
>TRBD1|TRBJ1-2|many|TRBV20-1
TGCAGTGCTCGAAAACAAGACAGGGAAGGTACCTATGGCTACACCTTC
CSARKQDREGTYGYTF
>TRBD1|TRBJ2-2|many|TRBV5-1
TGCGCCAGCGCCACAGGGGACGGGGAGCTGTTTTTT
CASATGDGELFF
>NA|TRBJ1-2|NA|TRBV4-2
TGTGCCAGCACCCGACAGCCTGGGGATGGCTACACCTTC
CASTRQPGDGYTF
>NA|TRBJ2-7|NA|TRBV20-1
TGCAGTGCTAGACCCCCGGAGTACTCCTACGAGCAGTACTTC
CSARPPEYSYEQYF
>NA|TRBJ2-1|NA|TRBV7-9
TGTGCCAGCAGCTTAGCACGGGTTGAGGACAATGAGCAGTTCTTC
CASSLARVEDNEQFF
>TRBD2|TRBJ2-2|NA|TRBV7-2
TGTGCCAGCAGCTTAAGGGGGACTAGCGCGAACACCGGGGAGCTGTTTTTT
CASSLRGTSANTGELFF
>TRBD2|TRBJ2-3|NA|TRBV5-1
TGCGCCAGCAGCTTCGGGGCTAGCGGGGGCTACACAGATACGCAGTATTTT
CASSFGASGGYTDTQYF
>NA|TRBJ2-2|few|TRBV7-2
TGTGCCGTGTCGGGGTTACTCACCGGGGAGCTGTTTTTT
CAVSGLLTGELFF
>NA|TRBJ2-2|few|TRBV5-1
TGCGCCAGCAGCTTATCACTTCTTGGGAGCACCGGGGAGCTGTTTTTT
CASSLSLLGSTGELFF
>TRBD2|TRBJ2-1|NA|TRBV12-3/TRBV12-4
TGTGCCAGCAGTTTCGGACTAGTGCGGTACAATGAGCAGTTCTTC
CASSFGLVRYNEQFF
>TRBD2|TRBJ2-7|many|TRBV6-5
TGTGCCAGCAGTTACGGCCCGACTAGCGGGAGTTACGAGCAGTACTTC
CASSYGPTSGSYEQYF
>TRBD1|TRBJ2-3|few|TRBV7-9
TGTGCCAGCAGCCAGACCGGGACAGGGAAAGATACGCAGTATTTT
CASSQTGTGKDTQYF
>TRBD1|TRBJ1-6|NA|TRBV20-1
TGCAGTGCTCCACAGGGGGATCGGAATTCACCCCTCCACTTT
CSAPQGDRNSPLHF
>NA|TRBJ2-2|many|TRBV12-3/TRBV12-4
TGTGCCAGCAGTTTAAGGCAGGGAAACACCGGGGAGCTGTTTTTT
CASSLRQGNTGELFF
>TRBD1|TRBJ2-7|many|TRBV4-1
TGCGCCAGCAGCCAACCGGGACAGGCCTACGAGCAGTACTTC
CASSQPGQAYEQYF
>NA|TRBJ2-7|NA|TRBV7-9
TGCCGAAAAGGGGGGAATCGGCCACCCAAATACGAGCAGTACTTC
CRKGGNRPPKYEQYF
>TRBD2|TRBJ2-3|NA|TRBV20-1
TGCAGTGCTTCGGGACTAGCGGGAGTAACCACAGATACGCAGTATTTT
CSASGLAGVTTDTQYF
>NA|TRBJ2-7|many|TRBV7-2
TGTGCCAGCAGCTTTCCTGCGACCTACGAGCAGTACTTC
CASSFPATYEQYF
>NA|TRBJ2-2|NA|TRBV7-2
TGTGCCAGCAGCATCGCTTTCACCGGGGAGCTGTTTTTT
CASSIAFTGELFF
>NA|TRBJ2-1|NA|TRBV6-2/TRBV6-3
TGTGCCAGCAGTTACTCGTCTTGGGACCGAACTCCTCTTCTCTCCTACAATGAGCAGTTCTTC
CASSYSSWDRTPLLSYNEQFF
>NA|TRBJ2-5|few|TRBV10-3
TGTGCCATCAGGGGGGACGGAGAGACCCAGTACTTC
CAIRGDGETQYF
>NA|TRBJ1-1|many|TRBV6-5
TGTGCCAGCAGCTACGTCCGACGGGCCGGGACTGAAGCTTTCTTT
CASSYVRRAGTEAFF
>NA|TRBJ1-6|NA|TRBV6-5
TGTGCCAGCAGTTACTCACCGGGGACAAATTCACCCCTCCACTTT
CASSYSPGTNSPLHF
>NA|TRBJ2-2|few|TRBV5-1
TGCGCCAGCAGCTTGGACATTTCCGGGGAGCTGTTTTTT
CASSLDISGELFF
>TRBD1|TRBJ1-1|few|TRBV5-6
TGTGCCAGCAGCGGGGACAGGGGAGGATGGACTGAAGCTTTCTTT
CASSGDRGGWTEAFF
>TRBD1|TRBJ2-1|many|TRBV20-1
TGCAGTGTCGGACAGGGGAGTCGTGAGCAGTTCTTC
CSVGQGSREQFF
>NA|TRBJ2-1|once|TRBV10-3
TGTGCCATCAGTGCGACAGAGAGCTCCTACACTGAGCAGTTCTTC
CAISATESSYTEQFF
>TRBD2|TRBJ2-3|few|TRBV7-2
TGTGCCAGCAGCTTGGATAGCGGGGGGCTGGGTACGCAGTATTTT
CASSLDSGGLGTQYF
>NA|TRBJ2-1|NA|TRBV9
TGTGCCAGCAGCGTAGAGGTGAAGAGCTCCTACAATGAGCAGTTCTTC
CASSVEVKSSYNEQFF
>TRBD2|TRBJ2-2|few|TRBV6-1
TGTGCCAGCAGCTCACGGACTAGCGGGTGGGGCGGGGAGCTGTTTTTT
CASSSRTSGWGGELFF
>NA|TRBJ2-1|NA|TRBV19
TGTGCCAGTACCTCGGGACCGAGCTACTACAATGAGCAGTTCTTC
CASTSGPSYYNEQFF
>TRBD1|TRBJ2-3|NA|TRBV5-1
TGCGCCAGCCGACAGGGGCTTGCGTTCACAGATACGCAGTATTTT
CASRQGLAFTDTQYF
>NA|TRBJ2-1|many|TRBV20-1
TGCAGTGCTTACCGGACCTCCTACAATGAGCAGTTCTTC
CSAYRTSYNEQFF